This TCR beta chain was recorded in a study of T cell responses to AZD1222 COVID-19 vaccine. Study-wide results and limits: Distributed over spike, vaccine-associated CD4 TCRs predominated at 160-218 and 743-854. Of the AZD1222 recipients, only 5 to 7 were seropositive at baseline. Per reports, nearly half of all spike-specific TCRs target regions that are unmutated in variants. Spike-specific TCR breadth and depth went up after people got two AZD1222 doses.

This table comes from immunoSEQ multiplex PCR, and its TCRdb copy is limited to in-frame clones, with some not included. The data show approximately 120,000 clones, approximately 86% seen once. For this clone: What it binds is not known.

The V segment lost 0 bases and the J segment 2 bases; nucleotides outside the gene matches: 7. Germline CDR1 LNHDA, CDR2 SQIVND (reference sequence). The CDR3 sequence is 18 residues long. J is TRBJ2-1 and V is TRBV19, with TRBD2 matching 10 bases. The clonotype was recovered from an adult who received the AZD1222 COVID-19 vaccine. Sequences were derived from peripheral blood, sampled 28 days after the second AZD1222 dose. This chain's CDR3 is CASSIDMGLAGAYNEQFF. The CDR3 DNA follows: TGTGCCAGTAGTATAGATATGGGCCTAGCGGGGGCCTACAATGAGCAGTTCTTC.